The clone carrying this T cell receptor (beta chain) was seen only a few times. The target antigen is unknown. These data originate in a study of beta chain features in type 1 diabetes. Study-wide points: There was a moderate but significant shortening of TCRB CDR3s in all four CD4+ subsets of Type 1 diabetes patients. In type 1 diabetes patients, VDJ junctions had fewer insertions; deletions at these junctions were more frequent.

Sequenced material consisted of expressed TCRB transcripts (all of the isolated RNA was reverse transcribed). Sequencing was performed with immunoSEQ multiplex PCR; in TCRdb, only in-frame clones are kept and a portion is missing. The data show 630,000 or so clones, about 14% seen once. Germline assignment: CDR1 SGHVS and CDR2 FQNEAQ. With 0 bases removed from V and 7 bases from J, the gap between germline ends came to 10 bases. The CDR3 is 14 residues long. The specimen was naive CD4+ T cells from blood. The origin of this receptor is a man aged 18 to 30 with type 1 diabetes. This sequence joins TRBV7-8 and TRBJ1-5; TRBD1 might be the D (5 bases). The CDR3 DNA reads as TGTGCCAGCAGCTTAGCGGGGCAGCAGCAGCCCCAGCATTTT. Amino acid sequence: CASSLAGQQQPQHF.